This T cell receptor beta chain was recorded in a study of cytomegalovirus exposure and HLA in healthy donors (dated by TCRdb to 2017 to 2019). Context from the whole study: An earlier analysis of some 550 of the donors reported about 250 Gb of sequence data and about 100 million unique TCR beta sequences from about 200 million T cells. An early release covering 550 to 650 HLA-typed donors comprised about 300 gigabases of sequencing data and around 85 million unique TCR sequences. Of the approximately 400 genotyped donors, 65% to 90% were placed in the genetic ancestry cluster associated with self-reported Caucasian donors. The study aimed to test whether cataloging public T cell receptors could reveal signatures of past pathogen exposure. The study used immunosequencing to profile the T cell repertoires of about 670 subjects and linked those repertoires to cytomegalovirus serostatus. In addition to the first cohort of around 670 subjects, a separate validation cohort of approximately 110 different subjects was used. High-throughput TCR immunosequencing, statistical association of individual TCRs with disease status, and machine learning were combined to predict cytomegalovirus infection status. To study patterns of TCR occurrence, a later analysis re-analyzed previously published TCR beta repertoires from 500 to 850 donors and added high-resolution HLA genotyping. The later analysis used no new phenotypic data to find candidate immune exposures, relying instead on TCR beta sequences and their occurrence across donors. An earlier analysis of around 580 of the donors used high-throughput TCR beta sequencing to judge whether each TCR beta V gene segment behaved as functional or pseudogenic. Donor age, sex, ethnicity and CMV serostatus were collected together with the repertoire data. Genome-wide SNP genotypes for about 55% of the roughly 670 donors were used in a later genetic analysis, which treated that subset as a discovery cohort. All discovery cohort repertoires had been generated using a single sequencing platform. Both class I and class II loci were covered by HLA typing, at four-digit resolution. Typing coverage differed by locus: A, B, C, DRB1 and DQB1 were typed in about 620-640 donors, DQA1 in 522, DPA1 in 600 to 610, and DPB1 in 400 to 490. Roughly five DR-DQ haplotypes were handled as single units for association and clustering because linkage in the cohort was strong. Among 350 to 400 genotyped donors of the cohort, an average of approximately 240,000 unique TCR beta nucleotide sequences were sequenced per donor, about a sixth of them non-productive. What the work shows at the level of the full study, not this receptor alone: A total of fewer than 200 TCR beta chains were listed by the study as associated with cytomegalovirus. HLA typing was unavailable for some donors at each locus, so association tests used only the typed subset. A further reported finding was that TCR beta sequences accurately predicted the HLA-A and HLA-B alleles for most subjects in the first cohort. In a later analysis, most CMV-associated TCR beta chains were found to appear HLA-restricted, with HLA associations seemingly driven largely by CMV exposure. In a later analysis, HLA-associated TCR beta chains were found to be more clonally expanded and to have lower generation probabilities than equally common non-associated chains. The cohort was sequenced for TCR beta chains only, and without alpha or paired-chain data the features that could be detected were limited. Roughly uniform sequencing depth across donors was assumed in presence/absence analyses, although this assumption may not hold. A later analysis reported that several top co-occurrence clusters appeared linked to parvovirus B19, influenza, CMV and Epstein-Barr virus. It was suggested by the authors that the approach could potentially be generalized to other disease states and immunological phenotypes. In an earlier analysis of a few hundred of the donors, most TCR beta V segments were observed in productive rearrangements about 87% or about 30% of the time, broadly matching IMGT annotations. In a later analysis, about 16,000 TCR beta sequences were associated with specific HLA alleles at a false discovery rate of 0.05. Immune exposure information for the cohort was limited to CMV serostatus. In a later genetic analysis, fewer N-insertions in productive TCRs were reported among donors in an Asian-associated ancestry cluster than the roughly 700-donor mean. The classifier was reported to diagnose cytomegalovirus status with high specificity and sensitivity in both the original and validation cohorts. In vitro tests confirmed that a few of the cytomegalovirus-associated TCR beta chains recognize cytomegalovirus antigens. Most TCR sequences were seen in very few donors, while some public TCRs were found in many individuals. When HLA alleles, especially DR and DQ, strongly co-occurred, attributing TCR associations to individual alleles was difficult. An association between a missense DCLRE1C variant and V-gene and J-gene trimming of TCR beta chains was found in a later genetic analysis and replicated in an independent cohort. A group of highly shared sequence variants was considered likely to be a technical artifact of the sequencing pipeline. According to a later analysis, TCR association rates differed among HLA loci, with DRB1 alleles showing the most associated TCRs and HLA-C alleles showing the fewest. Because counts were too low, about 15 rarely observed V segments, including chromosome 9 orphons, were left out of the earlier analysis of 500 to 650 of the donors. Linkage disequilibrium might explain the correlated functional status among segregating V segments, but an unknown experimental factor could not be excluded.

The cohort was made up of approximately 670 healthy bone marrow donors. At the time of sampling, all cohort members were nominally healthy, though unrecorded immune exposures were likely present. The donor was CMV seronegative and was included in the group of a few hundred seronegative cohort members. Every donor gave a peripheral blood sample, and the peripheral blood mononuclear cells from that sample were used for TCR beta sequencing. Genomic DNA was extracted from the blood cell samples with the Qiagen DNeasy Blood Extraction Kit. Library preparation was by the immunoSEQ multiplex PCR assay. For the multiplex PCR, a mixture combining 60 forward primers for TCR Vbeta segments and 13 reverse primers for TCR Jbeta segments was used. The CDR3 region of rearranged TCR beta genes was amplified from genomic DNA with a multiplex PCR assay. The amplified TCR beta libraries were sequenced on the Illumina HiSeq System as 87-base-pair reads. The authors processed their data as follows. In a later analysis, tens of millions of unique TCR beta chains were counted across the approximately 620 repertoires, and approximately 11 million of these chains were shared by at least two donors. A nearest-neighbor algorithm error-corrected the raw reads and collapsed the reads into unique sequences, merging closely related sequences to remove PCR and sequencing errors. V, D and J gene segments were assigned by aligning CDR3 sequences to IMGT reference sequences. For a sequence to be retained, a match of at least six nucleotides to both a V gene segment and a J gene segment was required. A rearrangement counted as productive if the CDR3 had no stop codons and remained in frame with V and J, and every other rearrangement counted as non-productive. CDR3 was defined by IMGT convention, running from the second conserved V-encoded cysteine to the conserved J-encoded phenylalanine. In an earlier analysis of approximately 500 of the donors, sequences lacking an unambiguous match to a single V gene segment were excluded. An earlier analysis of a few hundred of the donors classified V segments as functional when productive rearrangements were above 56.7% and as segregating when the standard deviation between donors was above 5%. A statistical classification framework was built for diagnosing cytomegalovirus status from the catalog of TCR beta chain sequences. In a later analysis, TCR nucleotide sequences were compared against IMGT/GENE-DB human TR gene sequences so that V and J genes could be assigned. The TCRdist pipeline was used in a later analysis to assign CDR3 sequences and most-parsimonious VDJ recombination scenarios. In a later analysis, every TCR beta chain was defined by the combination of its CDR3 amino acid sequence and its V-gene family, and reads without a unique V-gene family were dropped. In a later analysis, 500 to 700 highly shared, low-generation-probability nucleotide sequences were removed to address suspected cross-contamination and a sequencing artifact. In a later analysis, a clonal expansion index was calculated for each public chain from normalized within-repertoire ranks of inferred template counts. In a later analysis, generation probabilities were computed with a VDJ recombination model fitted to out-of-frame rearrangements, and the resulting probabilities were checked against IGoR. In a later analysis, hypergeometric tests were used to score TCR-TCR, TCR-HLA and TCR-CMV co-occurrence, with a repertoire-size bias correction applied to TCR pairs. To estimate false discovery rates, a later analysis permuted the HLA or CMV assignments 20 times. In a later analysis, co-occurring TCRs were grouped using DBSCAN, and TCRdist sequence similarity was added for clustering within HLA-allele-positive subsets. Co-occurrence clustering excluded repertoires with fewer than 30,000 or more than 120,000 public chains, plus five with anomalous nucleotide sharing. TCRdb mirrors the immuneACCESS table, restricted to in-frame sequences. Some clones are absent from its copies; in checked studies, under half trace to an unresolved V gene, and the reason for the others is unknown. The D gene and trimming were derived from the DNA, and the V and J assignments and clone size from that table. The table for this sample shows over 40,000 clones. The ten top clones hold about 6.3% of the sample.

On this clone: What antigen it recognizes has not been identified.

Source material: PBMCs. The sequence came from a young man in good health and CMV-seronegative.

The CDR3 protein is CSVEQHTNTEAFF. The nucleotides read TGCAGCGTTGAACAACACACGAACACTGAAGCTTTCTTT. Here the chain combines TRBV29-1 and TRBJ1-1; there is no confident call for the D gene. As encoded in the germline V gene, CDR1 is SQVTM while CDR2 is ANQGSEA. V loses 2 bases, J loses 1 base, and the germline ends lie 8 bases apart. There are 13 amino acids in the CDR3, from cysteine to phenylalanine inclusive. Just CDR3 DNA is preserved here, 39 bases in frame from base 1.